Included here is one T cell receptor (beta chain) sequence, with context. Compared with germline, one end of the junction differs, possibly owing to a read error. Sequenced by immunoSEQ multiplex PCR; TCRdb stores in-frame clones only, minus some. The table includes over 150,000 clones, 90% to 95% detected once. This entry comes from a study of control samples from healthy donors and cancer patients. This CDR3 comprises 16 residues. The germline V gene has CDR1 MNHEY and CDR2 SVGEGT. The chain recombines TRBV6-2 or TRBV6-3 with TRBJ1-6, with D perhaps TRBD1 (5 bases). The receptor was isolated from a man aged 40-50 years in good health. Source material: blood. CDR3 DNA: TGTGCCAGCACTTACTCCGGGACCCGAGTTGGCTCACCCCTCCACTTT. Protein sequence: CASTYSGTRVGSPLHF.